Described below is a single T cell receptor (beta chain) sequence and its context. The sample comes from a study of blood T cell repertoires in COVID-19. Overall study: Both acute and convalescent COVID-19 samples were obtained from the United States, Italy and Spain. T cells, B-cell-depleted T cells, or PBMCs provided the cDNA or gDNA that served as material.

CDR1 is KGHDR and CDR2 is SFDVKD in the germline V gene. The CDR3 spans 14 residues. Trimming cost V 9 bases and J 0 bases, with 10 bases left between them. In the original workflow: For nucleated cells, counts were estimated from reference gene primer amplification. Measured with immunoSEQ multiplex PCR; TCRdb has only the in-frame clones, and not every one. For V, J and clone size, that table is used; D and trimming come from the DNA. The sample lists roughly 330,000 clones, around 80% seen once, with roughly 1.1% in the top ten. This sequence was found in a woman aged 45-59 years with acute or convalescent COVID-19. V is TRBV24-1 and J is TRBJ2-2; D is perhaps TRBD1 (6 bases). Sequencing used peripheral blood. The CDR3 DNA sequence: TGTGCCACCGAGGACAGAACGAACACCGGGGAGCTGTTTTTT. Translation gives CATEDRTNTGELFF.